At least ten counts were recorded for the clone carrying this T cell receptor (beta chain). Its antigen is not known. MiXCR was run by TCRdb on the 5' RACE reads, yielding one entry per CDR3 protein. The sample has approximately 410,000 distinct CDR3 sequences; approximately 17% are singletons. The data were obtained in a study of identical twins. Study-wide results and limits: In cord blood, abundant beta clonotypes had fewer insertions; memory showed no trend.

Per the germline V gene, CDR1 is SGHNT and CDR2 is YENEEA. The CDR3 is made up of 15 amino acids. The V end was cut by 0 bases, the J end by 4 bases, with 9 bases between. What was sequenced was naive T cells sorted from blood. The sequence was collected from a man aged 50-60 years in good health. This chain connects TRBV11-3 to TRBJ2-2; D is perhaps TRBD1 or TRBD2 (5 bases each). This CDR3 reads CASSLDRGTTGELFF. The CDR3 DNA reads as TGTGCCAGCAGCTTAGATAGAGGGACCACCGGGGAGCTGTTTTTT. The whole variable domain, remainder taken from reference TRBV11-3 and TRBJ2-2, is EAGVVQSPRYKIIEKKQPVAFWCNPISGHNTLYWYLQNLGQGPELLIRYENEEAVDDSQLPKDRFSAERLKGVDSTLKIQPAELGDSAVYLCASSLDRGTTGELFFGEGSRLTVL.